What follows are 8 T cell receptor beta chains derived from one specimen sequenced in a study of cytomegalovirus exposure and HLA in healthy donors. Using immunoSEQ multiplex PCR, the repertoire was profiled, and TCRdb retains in-frame clones only, with some absent. The sample lists some 60,000 clones, 90% to 96% occurring once. Sequenced input: PBMCs. These receptors all come from a man aged 18 to 29 in good health and CMV-seronegative.

The chain has TRBV11-2 and TRBJ2-7; possibly TRBD1 for D (7 bases). CDR1 is SGHAT, CDR2 FQNNGV, per germline. The CDR3 totals 17 residues. Trimming stripped 3 bases from V and 3 bases from J, with 21 bases between. This chain's CDR3 is CASSFPQEGQLFYEQYF. CDR3 sequence (DNA): TGTGCCAGCAGCTTTCCACAGGAGGGACAGCTATTCTACGAGCAGTACTTC.

The chain links TRBV6-5 to TRBJ2-7, with 8 bases identical to TRBD1. Germline-derived CDR1 and CDR2 are MNHEY and SVGAGI. The CDR3 length is 14 residues. The V segment lost 8 bases and the J segment 4 bases; nucleotides outside the gene matches: 10. CDR3 in DNA: TGTGCCAGCGCCGACGGACAGGGAGGATACGAGCAGTACTTC. This sequence encodes CASADGQGGYEQYF.

The V gene is TRBV6-1, the J gene TRBJ1-1, with D possibly matching TRBD1 (6 bases). V lost 7 bases to trimming and J lost 1 base, with 13 bases between them. Germline loops: CDR1 MNHNS, CDR2 SASEGT. CDR3 length equals 14 residues. The CDR3 reads CASNRDIKNTEAFF. CDR3 DNA sequence: TGTGCCAGCAACAGGGACATAAAGAACACTGAAGCTTTCTTT.

V is TRBV10-1 and J is TRBJ1-5, with 8 bases matching TRBD1. The length of the CDR3 is 14 residues. CDR1 is WNHNN, CDR2 SYGVQD, per germline (reference sequence). In DNA form, the CDR3 reads TGCGGAGGGGGCAGGGGGCTTCGCAATCAGCCCCAGCATTTT. This encodes CGGGRGLRNQPQHF.

This chain joins TRBV4-3 and TRBJ2-5; D is perhaps TRBD2 (6 bases). Per the germline V gene, CDR1 is LGHNA and CDR2 is YSLEER. Trimming left V 3 bases short and J 2 bases short, with 19 bases between. The CDR3 has 17 amino acids. The CDR3 DNA sequence: TGCGCCAGCAGCCACTACGGGGGACCAAACCGACAAGAGACCCAGTACTTC. It is translated as CASSHYGGPNRQETQYF.

This clone was found a few times. The chain carries TRBV5-5 and TRBJ1-2; D is perhaps TRBD1 (5 bases). Deletions cut 0 bases from V and 0 bases from J, with 12 bases between. CDR1 is SGHKS, CDR2 YYEKEE, per germline (reference sequence). The length of the CDR3 is 16 residues. The CDR3 region has the DNA TGTGCCAGCAGCTTGGACCCGGGGGGGTCTAACTATGGCTACACCTTC. Residues: CASSLDPGGSNYGYTF.

The gene calls are TRBV5-1 and TRBJ1-5; maybe TRBD1 (5 bases). Trimming shortened V by 0 bases and J by 6 bases, and 13 bases separated the two germline ends. The CDR3 runs to 15 residues. Germline-derived CDR1 and CDR2 are SGHRS and YFSETQ. The CDR3 here is CASSLDSGGSQPQHF. For the CDR3, the DNA is TGCGCCAGCAGCTTGGACAGCGGGGGATCTCAGCCCCAGCATTTT.

A single count supports this clone. V gene TRBV23-1 combines with J gene TRBJ1-3; 8 bases are shared with TRBD1. TRBV23-1 is recorded as an ORF, its role being uncertain. V was clipped by 4 bases and J by 4 bases; unmatched bases: 6. The CDR3 is 15 amino acids. Here the CDR3 reads CASSPPRGPGNTIYF. The CDR3 DNA is TGCGCCAGCAGTCCCCCCAGGGGGCCAGGAAACACCATATATTTT.